This passage covers 29 T cell receptor beta chains from one sample sequenced in a study of CD8 T cells in ankylosing spondylitis. In TCRdb, the 5' RACE reads were re-called with MiXCR into one record per CDR3 protein. The profile covers some 200,000 distinct CDR3 sequences, with 9.5% to 15% appearing a single time and 16% taken by the ten largest. Sequencing input: blood, either unsorted or a sorted T cell fraction (not recorded which). The receptors here all came from a male donor with ankylosing spondylitis or in good health (not recorded which).

V usage is TRBV20-1 and J usage is TRBJ2-2, with D possibly TRBD2 on 6 matching bases. CDR3 length equals 16 residues. V gave up 0 bases and J gave up 2 bases, with 13 bases separating them. The germline gives CDR1 DFQATT, CDR2 SNEGSKA (reference sequence). The CDR3 protein is CSAREAGSLNTGELFF. The CDR3 bases are TGCAGTGCTAGAGAGGCGGGATCTCTTAACACCGGGGAGCTGTTTTTT.

The rearrangement links TRBV10-3 to TRBJ2-3; D is undetermined. The CDR3 is made up of 13 amino acids. V gave up 4 bases and J gave up 2 bases, with 7 bases separating them. Germline lookup yields CDR1 ENHRY and CDR2 SYGVKD. CDR3 loop: CAISGEITDTQYF. In DNA, the CDR3 is TGTGCCATCAGTGGGGAAATCACAGATACGCAGTATTTT.

This clonotype came up a few times. The chain links TRBV3-1 to TRBJ2-1, with D perhaps matching TRBD2 (5 bases). V lost 0 bases and J lost 7, with 10 bases in between. Germline V gives CDR1 LGHDT, CDR2 YNNKEL (reference sequence). This CDR3 has 14 amino acids. In DNA, the CDR3 is TGTGCCAGCAGCCAAGAGGGAGAATGGAATGAGCAGTTCTTC. This gives the protein CASSQEGEWNEQFF.

A few counts support this clonotype. In DNA form, the CDR3 reads TGTGCCAGCAGCTTATCGCAGGGGGCGGGCGGCTACACCTTC. Translated: CASSLSQGAGGYTF. This sequence joins TRBV7-9 and TRBJ1-2; 8 bases fit TRBD1. Trimming removed 2 bases from V and 8 bases from J; junction bases left unmatched: 7. The V gene's germline CDR1 is SEHNR and CDR2 FQNEAQ (reference sequence). The CDR3 contains 14 residues.

This clonotype occurred many times. CDR3 nucleotide sequence: TGTGCCAGCAGTTTATCGCCCTTCGCAGTCTCCTACGAGCAGTACTTC. Its translation: CASSLSPFAVSYEQYF. The chain uses TRBV27 and TRBJ2-7; D remains ambiguous. CDR1 is MNHEY, CDR2 SMNVEV, per germline (reference sequence). Deletions cut 0 bases from V and 0 bases from J, with 12 bases between. This CDR3 is 16 amino acids long.

This clonotype showed up just a few times. The V and J genes are TRBV15 and TRBJ1-2, with D unclear. Germline CDR1 and CDR2: LNHNV and YYDKDF (reference sequence). The CDR3 runs 14 residues. Trimming stripped 5 bases from V and 1 base from J, with 11 bases between. The CDR3 is CATSSRGLNYGYTF. CDR3 DNA sequence: TGTGCCACCAGCTCGAGAGGACTTAACTATGGCTACACCTTC.

This clonotype was seen more than once but under ten times. The chain uses TRBV12-3 or TRBV12-4 and TRBJ1-1, with D perhaps matching TRBD1 (6 bases). The V end was cut by 7 bases, the J end by 1 base, with 13 bases between. The CDR3 runs 14 residues. The CDR3, as DNA: TGTGCCAGCAACACAGACAGGACGAACACTGAAGCTTTCTTT. Translated, it gives CASNTDRTNTEAFF.

The chain recombines TRBV11-2 with TRBJ2-5; D may be TRBD1 (5 bases). Germline-derived CDR1 and CDR2 are SGHAT and FQNNGV. The V end was cut by 4 bases, the J end by 2 bases, with 8 bases between. The CDR3 has 13 amino acids. CDR3 protein: CASSSDSQETQYF. In DNA, the CDR3 is TGTGCCAGCAGCTCCGACAGTCAAGAGACCCAGTACTTC. Combining the CDR3 with reference TRBV11-2 and TRBJ2-5 gives the whole variable domain EAGVAQSPRYKIIEKRQSVAFWCNPISGHATLYWYQQILGQGPKLLIQFQNNGVVDDSQLPKDRFSAERLKGVDSTLKIQPAKLEDSAVYLCASSSDSQETQYFGPGTRLLVL.

This clonotype showed up many times. For the CDR3, the DNA is TGCAGTGCTAGCTCAACTAGCGGTGAAGAGACCCAGTACTTC. Protein product: CSASSTSGEETQYF. The rearrangement uses TRBV20-1 and TRBJ2-5, with TRBD2 matching over 8 bases. Unmatched junction bases numbered 6, after V lost 3 bases and J lost 3 bases. CDR3 length: 14 amino acids. CDR1 is DFQATT, CDR2 SNEGSKA, per germline (reference sequence).

As for this clonotype: The germline gene is not matched at one end of the junction; a read error may be the cause. The chain's CDR3 is CAISPGLGGCQETQYF. The CDR3 DNA is TGTGCCATCAGCCCCGGGCTCGGCGGCTGCCAAGAGACCCAGTACTTC. The J gene is TRBJ2-5, the V gene TRBV7-9; no clear D. This CDR3 is 16 amino acids long. The germline V gene encodes CDR1 SEHNR and CDR2 FQNEAQ (reference sequence).

The rearrangement uses TRBV4-1 and TRBJ2-3; 10 nucleotides match TRBD1. This CDR3 spans 16 amino acids. Trimming took 3 bases from V and 3 from J; bases not matched to a gene: 6. Germline V lookup: CDR1 MGHRA, CDR2 YSYEKL. The CDR3 region is CASSHRPGQGTDTQYF. CDR3 nucleotides: TGCGCCAGCAGCCACCGGCCGGGACAGGGGACAGATACGCAGTATTTT.

The gene calls are TRBV4-1 and TRBJ1-1; 7 nucleotides align to TRBD1. The germline CDR1 and CDR2 sequences are MGHRA and YSYEKL. V gave up 1 base and J gave up 7 bases; unmatched junction bases: 12. CDR3 length: 16 residues. For the CDR3, the DNA is TGCGCCAGCAGCCAAGCAACCCAAGAGGGGACAGATGAAGCTTTCTTT. Residues: CASSQATQEGTDEAFF.

This clonotype was detected only a few times. This chain joins TRBV4-1 and TRBJ2-5; D perhaps matches TRBD2 (6 bases). Germline V CDR1 and CDR2: MGHRA, YSYEKL. The V end lost 3 bases, the J end lost 5 bases, and 16 bases lay between the germline ends. The CDR3 loop spans 15 amino acids. CDR3 protein: CASSQGRGEGETQYF. DNA for the CDR3: TGCGCCAGCAGCCAGGGGCGGGGCGAGGGGGAGACCCAGTACTTC.

This clonotype appeared a few times. J is TRBJ2-5 and V is TRBV4-2, with 7 bases fitting TRBD2. The trim removed 5 bases at V and 1 base at J, leaving 4 bases unmatched. Germline V gene lookup returns CDR1 LGHNA and CDR2 YNFKEQ. The CDR3 extends over 14 amino acids. CDR3: CASSSQRGQETQYF. The CDR3 region has the DNA TGTGCCAGCAGCTCTCAGCGGGGCCAAGAGACCCAGTACTTC.

V usage is TRBV4-1 and J usage is TRBJ2-7; 7 bases align to TRBD1. This CDR3 comprises 12 residues. Trimming at V came to 3 bases and at J to 11 bases, leaving 7 bases not matched to a gene. Germline V gene sequence: CDR1 MGHRA, CDR2 YSYEKL. The CDR3 DNA sequence: TGCGCCAGCAGCCACTTCTCGGGACAGAAGTACTTC. It encodes CASSHFSGQKYF.

This chain's CDR3 is CASSSTDGGSDTDTQYF. CDR3 in DNA: TGTGCCAGCAGCTCCACGGATGGCGGGAGTGATACAGATACGCAGTATTTT. The J gene is TRBJ2-3, the V gene TRBV7-9; 7 bases are shared with TRBD2. The V segment lost 4 bases and the J segment 3 bases; nucleotides outside the gene matches: 13. The germline V gene has CDR1 SEHNR and CDR2 FQNEAQ (reference sequence). The CDR3 consists of 17 residues.

There are a few counts of this clonotype. V gene TRBV24-1 combines with J gene TRBJ2-2, with no clear D. Germline CDR1 and CDR2: KGHDR and SFDVKD. Trimming removed 2 bases from V and 5 bases from J, with 8 bases in between. This CDR3 comprises 14 residues. CDR3 region: CATSDSQLTGELFF. Written as DNA, the CDR3 is TGTGCCACCAGTGATTCTCAACTTACCGGGGAGCTGTTTTTT.

This clonotype was seen only a few times. The V gene is TRBV12-3 or TRBV12-4, the J gene TRBJ1-1; TRBD1 agrees at 8 bases. V trimming: 5 bases; J trimming: 10 bases; junction bases outside the gene matches: 6. The CDR3 has 12 residues. CDR3 sequence reads: CASSRGQVGAFF. DNA for the CDR3: TGTGCCAGCAGTCGGGGACAGGTGGGAGCTTTCTTT.

The chain employs TRBV4-1 and TRBJ2-2; possible D gene TRBD2, 6 bases. Germline-derived CDR1 and CDR2 are MGHRA and YSYEKL. V lost 1 base and J 5 bases, leaving 14 bases between the germline ends. This CDR3 has 16 residues. CDR3 DNA: TGCGCCAGCAGCCAAGTGGGGCAGGGAGGAACCGGGGAGCTGTTTTTT. This codes for CASSQVGQGGTGELFF.

The chain recombines TRBV7-6 with TRBJ2-7; 10 bases align to TRBD1. V shed 3 bases and J 6 bases; nucleotides not matched to a gene: 5. This CDR3 is built from 14 residues. Per the germline V gene, CDR1 is SGHVS and CDR2 is FNYEAQ. The chain's CDR3 is CASSLGQGPPEQYF. The CDR3, as DNA: TGTGCCAGCAGCTTGGGACAGGGGCCGCCCGAGCAGTACTTC. The full variable domain, completed using reference TRBV7-6 and TRBJ2-7, is GAGVSQSPRYKVTKRGQDVALRCDPISGHVSLYWYRQALGQGPEFLTYFNYEAQQDKSGLPNDRFSAERPEGSISTLTIQRTEQRDSAMYRCASSLGQGPPEQYFGPGTRLTVT.

This chain connects TRBV2 to TRBJ2-3; TRBD1 matches 7 bases. CDR3 length: 15 residues. Germline CDR1 SNHLY, CDR2 FYNNEI. V shed 1 base, J shed 5 bases, and the junction held 6 bases outside the gene matches. CDR3 in DNA: TGTGCCAGCAGTGAAGAGGGGGCGTCCCAAGATACGCAGTATTTT. As protein: CASSEEGASQDTQYF.

The chain uses TRBV27 and TRBJ2-3; 8 bases are shared with TRBD2. Germline trimming cut 3 bases from V and 6 bases from J; bases unmatched to any gene: 5. This CDR3 region has 14 residues. Per germline, CDR1 MNHEY and CDR2 SMNVEV (reference sequence). The CDR3 DNA reads TGTGCCAGCAGTTTTCTACTAGCGGACGATACGCAGTATTTT. Translation gives CASSFLLADDTQYF.

This clonotype came up a few times. V usage is TRBV6-1 and J usage is TRBJ2-2, with TRBD1 as a possible D gene (5 bases). V dropped 8 bases and J dropped 6 bases, with 16 bases sitting between them. In germline, CDR1 is MNHNS, CDR2 SASEGT. The CDR3 runs to 14 residues. The CDR3 DNA reads as TGTGCCAGCGAGGCAGGGATCGGCCCCGGGGAGCTGTTTTTT. As protein: CASEAGIGPGELFF.

The chain is built from TRBV2 and TRBJ2-5; weak D call: TRBD1 (5 bases). Trimming cost V 3 bases and J 4 bases, with 9 bases left between them. The CDR3 is made up of 13 amino acids. Germline V CDR1 and CDR2: SNHLY, FYNNEI. CDR3 nucleotides: TGTGCCAGCAGTGATGGGGCCTCAGAGACCCAGTACTTC. It specifies CASSDGASETQYF. Using reference TRBV2 and TRBJ2-5 for the parts outside the CDR3, the full variable domain is EPEVTQTPSHQVTQMGQEVILRCVPISNHLYFYWYRQILGQKVEFLVSFYNNEISEKSEIFDDQFSVERPDGSNFTLKIRSTKLEDSAMYFCASSDGASETQYFGPGTRLLVL.

V is TRBV27 and J is TRBJ2-3; D is undetermined. V was pared by 5 bases and J by 0 bases, with 15 bases between. Germline loops: CDR1 MNHEY, CDR2 SMNVEV (reference sequence). The CDR3 extends over 16 amino acids. This chain's CDR3 is CASSRQTLPSTDTQYF. The CDR3 DNA reads as TGTGCCAGCAGTAGACAAACCCTCCCTAGCACAGATACGCAGTATTTT.

The V and J genes are TRBV4-1 and TRBJ2-2, with no clear D. Germline-derived CDR1 and CDR2 are MGHRA and YSYEKL. Trimming left V 4 bases short and J 4 bases short, with 13 bases between. The length of the CDR3 is 15 residues. DNA of the CDR3: TGCGCCAGCAGCCGCCGGGTTCCGGGCACCGGGGAGCTGTTTTTT. Amino acid sequence: CASSRRVPGTGELFF.

This clonotype has a single count. The chain joins TRBV7-8 to TRBJ2-1, with 8 bases matching TRBD2. The ends lost 7 bases at V and 9 bases at J; junction bases unmatched: 14. The CDR3 consists of 15 residues. Germline V gene lookup returns CDR1 SGHVS and CDR2 FQNEAQ. DNA of the CDR3: TGTGCCAGCATCCCCACGGGGGGGCAAACGGGTGAGCAGTTCTTC. As protein: CASIPTGGQTGEQFF. The whole variable domain, filled in from reference TRBV7-8 and TRBJ2-1, reads GAGVSQSPRYKVAKRGQDVALRCDPISGHVSLFWYQQALGQGPEFLTYFQNEAQLDKSGLPSDRFFAERPEGSVSTLKIQRTQQEDSAVYLCASIPTGGQTGEQFFGPGTRLTVL.

The chain joins TRBV19 to TRBJ2-7; TRBD2 is a possible D gene (6 bases). Germline CDR1 reads LNHDA; CDR2 reads SQIVND (reference sequence). The ends were cut back, 1 base at V and 6 bases at J, with 13 bases in the middle. The CDR3 totals 14 residues. The DNA for the CDR3 is TGTGCCAGTAGTATAGGGGGACTCCTCAGCGAGCAGTACTTC. Its protein is CASSIGGLLSEQYF.

This chain connects TRBV5-6 to TRBJ2-7; 12 bases agree with TRBD2. The trim removed 4 bases at V and 4 bases at J, leaving 3 bases unmatched. The CDR3 spans 14 residues. The germline CDR1 and CDR2 sequences are SGHDT and YYEEEE. CDR3 DNA: TGTGCCAGCAGCCACACTAGCGGGAGGTACGAGCAGTACTTC. Translation: CASSHTSGRYEQYF.